This T cell receptor (beta chain) is drawn from a study of blood T cell repertoires in COVID-19. TCRdb keeps only in-frame clones here, not all; method: immunoSEQ multiplex PCR. Of 400,000 or so clones in the sample, 85% to 90% were seen once. This CDR3 region has 15 residues. V lost 3 bases and J 3 bases, leaving 11 bases between the germline ends. Germline-derived CDR1 and CDR2 are KGHDR and SFDVKD. Sequenced sample: PBMCs or T cells enriched from blood (not recorded which). This TCR was recovered from a man younger than 40 who had recovered from COVID-19. The V gene is TRBV24-1, the J gene TRBJ2-1, with D possibly being TRBD2 (5 bases). The CDR3 DNA is TGTGCCACCAGTGATGCAGCGGACCACTACAATGAGCAGTTCTTC. Its protein is CATSDAADHYNEQFF.